The entry below describes one T cell receptor beta chain. Its antigen is not identified. The data stem from a study of blood T cells in healthy people across ages. Study outcomes and limitations: Older age coincided with a roughly linear decline in TCR beta diversity per million T cells.

Using a J-beta primer mix together with a sample-barcoded 5' primer, a second PCR was run for roughly 6 to 12 cycles. One entry per CDR3 protein results from TCRdb running MiXCR on the 5' RACE reads. Of hundreds of thousands of distinct CDR3 sequences in the sample, about 30% are singletons; the top ten hold around 16%. The sequenced material came from blood. This sequence originates from a woman of 80 years or more in good health.

CDR3 residues: CASSARRDARSYNEQYF. The CDR3 DNA sequence: TGTGCCAGCAGCGCCCGCAGGGACGCCCGCTCCTACAATGAGCAGTACTTC. The chain combines TRBV9 with TRBJ2-1; the D call may be TRBD1 or TRBD2 (5 bases each). The J call may not be correct, given that the DNA end is closer to TRBJ2-7. Germline V lookup: CDR1 SGDLS, CDR2 YYNGEE. CDR3 length equals 17 residues.